This TCR beta chain is drawn from a study of somatic mutations in cytotoxic T cells in rheumatoid arthritis. The germline CDR1 and CDR2 sequences are SEHNR and FQNEAQ (reference sequence). The V and J ends lost 4 bases and 7 bases, in that order; junction bases with no gene match: 15. This CDR3 contains 17 residues. Methods used by the authors: After comparison against published virus-specific TCRB sequences, only a few of the patient CD8+ clones larger than 1% turned out to match them. Sequenced by immunoSEQ multiplex PCR; TCRdb stores in-frame clones only, minus some. V, J and clone size were drawn from that table, and D and trimming were deduced from the DNA. The data show 15,000 or so clones, around four fifths seen once.

The clonotype was recovered from an adult with rheumatoid arthritis. The sample consisted of CD8+ T cells sorted from blood. The chain couples TRBV7-9 to TRBJ2-1; 8 nucleotides align to TRBD1. CDR3 DNA sequence: TGTGCCAGCAGCTCGCTTGATTCCGACAGGGGCGGGAATGAGCAGTTCTTC. This translates into CASSSLDSDRGGNEQFF.